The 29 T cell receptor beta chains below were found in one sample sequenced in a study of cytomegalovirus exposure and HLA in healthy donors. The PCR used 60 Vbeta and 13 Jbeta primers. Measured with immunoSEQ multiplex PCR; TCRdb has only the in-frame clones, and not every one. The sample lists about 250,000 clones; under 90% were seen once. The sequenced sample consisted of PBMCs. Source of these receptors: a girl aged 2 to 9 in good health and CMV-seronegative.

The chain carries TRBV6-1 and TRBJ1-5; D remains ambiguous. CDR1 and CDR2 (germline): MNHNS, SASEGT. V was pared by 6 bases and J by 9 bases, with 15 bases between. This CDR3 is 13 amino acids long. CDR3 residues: CASRAYQVGPQHF. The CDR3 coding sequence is TGTGCCAGCAGGGCCTATCAGGTCGGGCCCCAGCATTTT.

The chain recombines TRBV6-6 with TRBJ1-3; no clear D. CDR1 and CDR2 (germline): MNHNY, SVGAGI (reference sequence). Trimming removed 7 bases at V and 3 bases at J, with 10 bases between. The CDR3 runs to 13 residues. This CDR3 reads CASMQRFGNTIYF. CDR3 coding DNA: TGTGCCAGCATGCAACGGTTTGGAAACACCATATATTTT.

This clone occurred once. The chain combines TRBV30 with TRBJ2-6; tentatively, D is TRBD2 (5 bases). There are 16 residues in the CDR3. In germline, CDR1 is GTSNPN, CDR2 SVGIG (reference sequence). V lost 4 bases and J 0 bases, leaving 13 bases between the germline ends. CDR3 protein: CAWTDLQSSGANVLTF. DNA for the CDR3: TGTGCCTGGACGGACTTACAAAGCTCTGGGGCCAACGTCCTGACTTTC.

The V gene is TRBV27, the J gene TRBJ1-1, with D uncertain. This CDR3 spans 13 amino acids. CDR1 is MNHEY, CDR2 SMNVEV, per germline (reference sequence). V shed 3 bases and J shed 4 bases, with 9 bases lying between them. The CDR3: CASSLGQLTEAFF. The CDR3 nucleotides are TGTGCCAGCAGTTTGGGCCAGCTCACTGAAGCTTTCTTT.

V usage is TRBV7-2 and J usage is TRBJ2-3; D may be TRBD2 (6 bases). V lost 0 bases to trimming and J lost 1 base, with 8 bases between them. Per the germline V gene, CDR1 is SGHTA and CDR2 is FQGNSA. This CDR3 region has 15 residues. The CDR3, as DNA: TGTGCCAGCAGCTTAGCGTTAGCGGGCACAGATACGCAGTATTTT. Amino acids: CASSLALAGTDTQYF.

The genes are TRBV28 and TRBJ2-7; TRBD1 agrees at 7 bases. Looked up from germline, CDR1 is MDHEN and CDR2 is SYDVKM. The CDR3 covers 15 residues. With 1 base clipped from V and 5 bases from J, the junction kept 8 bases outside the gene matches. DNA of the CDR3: TGTGCCAGCAGTTTATTAACGGGTGACAGGGACGAGCAGTACTTC. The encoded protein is CASSLLTGDRDEQYF.

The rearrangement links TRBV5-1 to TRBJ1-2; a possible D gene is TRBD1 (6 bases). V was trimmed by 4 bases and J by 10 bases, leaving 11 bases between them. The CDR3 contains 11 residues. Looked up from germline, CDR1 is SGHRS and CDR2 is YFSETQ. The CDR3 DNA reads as TGCGCCAGCAGCGGTGACAGGATCTACACCTTC. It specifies CASSGDRIYTF. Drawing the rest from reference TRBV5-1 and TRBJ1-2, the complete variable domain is KAGVTQTPRYLIKTRGQQVTLSCSPISGHRSVSWYQQTPGQGLQFLFEYFSETQRNKGNFPGRFSGRQFSNSRSEMNVSTLELGDSALYLCASSGDRIYTFGSGTRLTVV.

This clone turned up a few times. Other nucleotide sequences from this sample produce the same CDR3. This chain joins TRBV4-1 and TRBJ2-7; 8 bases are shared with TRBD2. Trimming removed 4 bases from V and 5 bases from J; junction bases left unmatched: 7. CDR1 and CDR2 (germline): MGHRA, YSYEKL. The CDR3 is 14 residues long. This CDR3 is CASSLLAEGDEQYF. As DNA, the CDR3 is TGCGCCAGCAGCCTACTAGCGGAAGGAGACGAGCAGTACTTC.

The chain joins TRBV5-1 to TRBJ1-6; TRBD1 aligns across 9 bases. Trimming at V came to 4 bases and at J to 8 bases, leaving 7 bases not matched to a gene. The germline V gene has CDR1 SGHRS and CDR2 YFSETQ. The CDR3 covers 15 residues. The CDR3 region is CASSQGQGVHSPLHF. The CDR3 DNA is TGCGCCAGCAGCCAGGGACAGGGCGTTCATTCACCCCTCCACTTT.

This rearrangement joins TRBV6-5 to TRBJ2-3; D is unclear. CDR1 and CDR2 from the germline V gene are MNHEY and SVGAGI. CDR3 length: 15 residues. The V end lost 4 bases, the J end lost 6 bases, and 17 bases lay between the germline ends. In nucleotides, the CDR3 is TGTGCCAGCAGTTCCCAGACTCTAGTGGCTGATACGCAGTATTTT. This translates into CASSSQTLVADTQYF.

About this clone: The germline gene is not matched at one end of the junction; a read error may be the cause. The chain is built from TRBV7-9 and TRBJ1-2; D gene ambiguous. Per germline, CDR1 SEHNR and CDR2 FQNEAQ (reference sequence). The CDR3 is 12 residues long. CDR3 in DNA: TGTTCCAGCAGAAACTCGACACGCGGCTACACCTTC. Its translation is CSSRNSTRGYTF.

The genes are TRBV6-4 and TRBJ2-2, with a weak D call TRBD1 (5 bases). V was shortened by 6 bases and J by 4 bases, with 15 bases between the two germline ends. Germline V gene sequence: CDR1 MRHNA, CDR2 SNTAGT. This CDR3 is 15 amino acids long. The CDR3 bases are TGTGCCAGCAGAGGGGCGAGTATGGGCACCGGGGAGCTGTTTTTT. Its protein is CASRGASMGTGELFF.

CDR3 in amino acids: CASSLLPYEQYF. For the CDR3, the DNA is TGTGCCAGCAGTTTACTCCCCTACGAGCAGTACTTC. The chain combines TRBV28 with TRBJ2-7; D remains ambiguous. CDR3 length: 12 residues. The V and J ends lost 2 bases and 2 bases respectively, with 4 bases between them. Germline V gene data show CDR1 as MDHEN and CDR2 as SYDVKM.

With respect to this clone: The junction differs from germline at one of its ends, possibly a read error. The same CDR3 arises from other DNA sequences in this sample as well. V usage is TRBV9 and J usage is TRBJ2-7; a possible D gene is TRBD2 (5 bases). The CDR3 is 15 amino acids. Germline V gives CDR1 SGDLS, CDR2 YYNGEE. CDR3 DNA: TGTGCCAGTAGCGCTACCGGGATTTTAAACTACGAGCAGTACTTC. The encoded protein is CASSATGILNYEQYF.

The CDR3: CASSQDISNEQFF. The CDR3 DNA follows: TGCGCCAGCAGCCAAGACATCAGCAATGAGCAGTTCTTC. The gene calls are TRBV4-1 and TRBJ2-1; the D is unclear. V shed 0 bases and J shed 6 bases, with 6 bases lying between them. The germline gives CDR1 MGHRA, CDR2 YSYEKL. This CDR3 is 13 amino acids long.

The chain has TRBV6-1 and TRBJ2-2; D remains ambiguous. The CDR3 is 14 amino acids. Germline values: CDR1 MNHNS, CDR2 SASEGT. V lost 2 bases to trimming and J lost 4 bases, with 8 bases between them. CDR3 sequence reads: CASSENGGTGELFF. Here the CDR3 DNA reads TGTGCCAGCAGTGAAAACGGTGGCACCGGGGAGCTGTTTTTT.

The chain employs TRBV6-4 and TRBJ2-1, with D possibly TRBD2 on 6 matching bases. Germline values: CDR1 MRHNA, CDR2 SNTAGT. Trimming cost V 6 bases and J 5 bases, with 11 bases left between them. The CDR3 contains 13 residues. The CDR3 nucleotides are TGTGCCAGCAGCTTAACTAGCAACAATGAGCAGTTCTTC. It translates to CASSLTSNNEQFF.

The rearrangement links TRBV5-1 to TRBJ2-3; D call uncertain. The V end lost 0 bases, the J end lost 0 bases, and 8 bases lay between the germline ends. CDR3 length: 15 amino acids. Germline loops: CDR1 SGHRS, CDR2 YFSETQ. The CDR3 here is CASSLAPFSTDTQYF. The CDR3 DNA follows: TGCGCCAGCAGCTTGGCCCCCTTTAGCACAGATACGCAGTATTTT.

DNA of the CDR3: TGTGCCAGCTCACCAAGCGGGGGCAGTGGGAGCACTGAAGCTTTCTTT. Its translation is CASSPSGGSGSTEAFF. The gene calls are TRBV18 and TRBJ1-1; D is possibly TRBD1 (6 bases). This CDR3 spans 16 amino acids. The germline V gene has CDR1 KGHSH and CDR2 LQKENI. Between the trimmed V and J ends, which lost 2 bases and 4 bases, there was a span of 17 bases.

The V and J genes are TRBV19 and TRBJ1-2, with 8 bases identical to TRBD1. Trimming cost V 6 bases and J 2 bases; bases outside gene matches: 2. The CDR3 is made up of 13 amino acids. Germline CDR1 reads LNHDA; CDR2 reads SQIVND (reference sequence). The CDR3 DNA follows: TGTGCCAGTAGATGGACAGGGAACTATGGCTACACCTTC. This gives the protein CASRWTGNYGYTF.

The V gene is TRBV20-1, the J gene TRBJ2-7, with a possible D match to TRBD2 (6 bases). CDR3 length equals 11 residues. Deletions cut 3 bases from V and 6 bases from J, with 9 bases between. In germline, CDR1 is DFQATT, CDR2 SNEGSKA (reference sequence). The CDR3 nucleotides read TGCAGTGCTAGGACTAGTTCCGAGCAGTACTTC. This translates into CSARTSSEQYF.

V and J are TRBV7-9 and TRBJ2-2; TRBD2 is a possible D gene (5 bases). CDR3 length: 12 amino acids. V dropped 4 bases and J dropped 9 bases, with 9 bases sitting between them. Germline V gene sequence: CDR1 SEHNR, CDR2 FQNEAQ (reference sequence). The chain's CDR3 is CASSYGVRELFF. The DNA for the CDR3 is TGTGCCAGCAGCTACGGGGTCAGGGAGCTGTTTTTT.

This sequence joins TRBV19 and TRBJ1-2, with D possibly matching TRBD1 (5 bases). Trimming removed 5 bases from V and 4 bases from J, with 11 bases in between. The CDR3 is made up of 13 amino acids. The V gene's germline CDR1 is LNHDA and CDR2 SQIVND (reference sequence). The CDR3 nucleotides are TGTGCCAGTAGTGTACAACAGGTCTATGGCTACACCTTC. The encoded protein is CASSVQQVYGYTF.

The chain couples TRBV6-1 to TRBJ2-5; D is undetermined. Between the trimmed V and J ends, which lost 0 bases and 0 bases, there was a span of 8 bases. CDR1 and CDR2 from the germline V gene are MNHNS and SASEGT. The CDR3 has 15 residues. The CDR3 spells CASSEAPRDQETQYF. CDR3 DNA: TGTGCCAGCAGTGAAGCCCCCCGGGACCAAGAGACCCAGTACTTC.

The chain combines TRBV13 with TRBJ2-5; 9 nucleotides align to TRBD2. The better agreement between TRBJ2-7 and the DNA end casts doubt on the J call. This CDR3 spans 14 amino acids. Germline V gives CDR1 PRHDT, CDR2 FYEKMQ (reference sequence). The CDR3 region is CASRLTSGNYEQYF. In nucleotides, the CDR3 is TGTGCCAGCAGACTGACTAGCGGAAACTACGAGCAGTACTTC.

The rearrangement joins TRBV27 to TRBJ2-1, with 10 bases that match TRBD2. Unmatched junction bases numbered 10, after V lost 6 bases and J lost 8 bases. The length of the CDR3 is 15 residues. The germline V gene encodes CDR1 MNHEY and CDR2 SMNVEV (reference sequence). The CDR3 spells CASSFSGRLIHEQFF. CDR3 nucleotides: TGTGCCAGCAGCTTTAGCGGGAGGCTGATCCATGAGCAGTTCTTC.

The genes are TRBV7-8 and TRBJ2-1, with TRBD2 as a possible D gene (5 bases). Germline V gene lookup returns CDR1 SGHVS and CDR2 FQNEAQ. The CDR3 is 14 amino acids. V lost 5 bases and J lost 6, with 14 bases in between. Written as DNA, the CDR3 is TGTGCCAGCAGCGGAGGTCAGTTTGGCAATGAGCAGTTCTTC. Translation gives CASSGGQFGNEQFF.

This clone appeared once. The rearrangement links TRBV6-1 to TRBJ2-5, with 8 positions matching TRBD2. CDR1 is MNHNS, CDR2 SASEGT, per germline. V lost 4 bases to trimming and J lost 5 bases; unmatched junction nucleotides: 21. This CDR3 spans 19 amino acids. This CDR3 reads CASSGLASYVSAQWETQYF. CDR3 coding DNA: TGTGCCAGCAGTGGACTAGCGTCTTACGTGTCCGCCCAATGGGAGACCCAGTACTTC.

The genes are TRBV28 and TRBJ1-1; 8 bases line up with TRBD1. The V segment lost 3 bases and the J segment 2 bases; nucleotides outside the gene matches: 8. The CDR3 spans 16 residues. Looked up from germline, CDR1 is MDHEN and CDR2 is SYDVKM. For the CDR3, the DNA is TGTGCCAGCAGTTTGTACCGACAGGGGATTAACACTGAAGCTTTCTTT. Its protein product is CASSLYRQGINTEAFF.